The present T cell receptor (beta chain) was sequenced within a study of cytomegalovirus exposure and HLA in healthy donors. Study outcomes and limitations: A later analysis associated 15,000 or so TCR beta sequences with HLA alleles at a 0.05 false discovery rate.

Germline V gene lookup returns CDR1 SEHNR and CDR2 FQNEAQ (reference sequence). The CDR3 consists of 16 residues. V lost 4 bases, J lost 2 bases, and 10 bases stayed unmatched. Details on this clone: Its antigen is not known.

The PCR used 60 Vbeta and 13 Jbeta primers. Using immunoSEQ multiplex PCR, the repertoire was profiled, and TCRdb retains in-frame clones only, with some absent. The sample yields about 130,000 clones, 65% to 85% seen once. The gene calls are TRBV7-9 and TRBJ2-7, with 8 bases matching TRBD1. The specimen sequenced was PBMCs. This TCR was sampled from a boy aged 5-17 years in good health and CMV-seronegative. CDR3 nucleotide sequence: TGTGCCAGCAGCTCTGACAGGGGCCTCCTCCCCTACGAGCAGTACTTC. It is translated as CASSSDRGLLPYEQYF. The full variable domain, rest sourced from reference TRBV7-9 and TRBJ2-7, is DTGVSQNPRHKITKRGQNVTFRCDPISEHNRLYWYRQTLGQGPEFLTYFQNEAQLEKSRLLSDRFSAERPKGSFSTLEIQRTEQGDSAMYLCASSSDRGLLPYEQYFGPGTRLTVT.